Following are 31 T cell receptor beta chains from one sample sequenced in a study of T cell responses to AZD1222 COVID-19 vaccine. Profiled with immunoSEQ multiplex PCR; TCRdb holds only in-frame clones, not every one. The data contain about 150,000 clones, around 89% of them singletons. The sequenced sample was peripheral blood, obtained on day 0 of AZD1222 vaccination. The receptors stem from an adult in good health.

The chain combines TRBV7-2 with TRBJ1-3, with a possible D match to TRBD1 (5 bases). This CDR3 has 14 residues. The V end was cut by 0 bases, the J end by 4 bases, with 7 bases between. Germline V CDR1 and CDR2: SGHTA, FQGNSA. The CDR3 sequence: CASSLAGVGNTIYF. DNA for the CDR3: TGTGCCAGCAGCTTAGCAGGGGTCGGAAACACCATATATTTT.

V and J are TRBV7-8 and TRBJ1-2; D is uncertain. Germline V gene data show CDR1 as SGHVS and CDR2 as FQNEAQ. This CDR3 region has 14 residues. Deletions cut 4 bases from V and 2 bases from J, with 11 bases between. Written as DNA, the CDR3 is TGTGCCAGCAGCTCAGTCGCCTCCAACTATGGCTACACCTTC. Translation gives CASSSVASNYGYTF.

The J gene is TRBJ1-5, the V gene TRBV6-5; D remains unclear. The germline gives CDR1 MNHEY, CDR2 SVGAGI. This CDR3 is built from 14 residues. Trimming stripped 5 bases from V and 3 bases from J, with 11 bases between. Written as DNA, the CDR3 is TGTGCCAGCAGTCCTTCAGGTATCAATCAGCCCCAGCATTTT. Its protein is CASSPSGINQPQHF.

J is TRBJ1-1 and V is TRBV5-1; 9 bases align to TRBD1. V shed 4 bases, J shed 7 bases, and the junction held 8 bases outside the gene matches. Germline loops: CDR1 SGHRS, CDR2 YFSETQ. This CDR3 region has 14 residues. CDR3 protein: CASSLDSGQGEAFF. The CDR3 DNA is TGCGCCAGCAGCCTGGACTCGGGACAGGGTGAAGCTTTCTTT.

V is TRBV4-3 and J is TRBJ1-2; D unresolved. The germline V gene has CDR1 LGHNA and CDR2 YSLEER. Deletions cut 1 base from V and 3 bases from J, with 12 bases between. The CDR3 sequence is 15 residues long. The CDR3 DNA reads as TGCGCCAGCAGCCAAGGGACCGTTTCGTACTATGGCTACACCTTC. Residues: CASSQGTVSYYGYTF.

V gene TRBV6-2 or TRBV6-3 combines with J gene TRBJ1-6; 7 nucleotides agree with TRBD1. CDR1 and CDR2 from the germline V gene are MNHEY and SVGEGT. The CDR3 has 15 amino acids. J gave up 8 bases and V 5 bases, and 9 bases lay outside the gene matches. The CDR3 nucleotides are TGTGCCAGCAGTGACGAGGGACAGATACATTCACCCCTCCACTTT. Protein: CASSDEGQIHSPLHF.

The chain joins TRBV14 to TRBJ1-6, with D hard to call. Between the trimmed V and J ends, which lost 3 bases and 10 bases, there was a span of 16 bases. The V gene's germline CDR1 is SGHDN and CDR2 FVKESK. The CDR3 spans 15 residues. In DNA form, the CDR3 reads TGTGCCAGCAGCCAGGCTCCCGGCGGCGGGTCACCCCTCCACTTT. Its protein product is CASSQAPGGGSPLHF.

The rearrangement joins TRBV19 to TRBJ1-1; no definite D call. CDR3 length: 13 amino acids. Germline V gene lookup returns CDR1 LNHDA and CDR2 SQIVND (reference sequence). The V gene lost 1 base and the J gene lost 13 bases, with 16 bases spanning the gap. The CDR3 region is CASSIAPGWIIFF. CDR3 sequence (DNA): TGTGCCAGTAGTATAGCCCCGGGGTGGATTATTTTCTTT. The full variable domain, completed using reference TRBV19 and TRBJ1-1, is DGGITQSPKYLFRKEGQNVTLSCEQNLNHDAMYWYRQDPGQGLRLIYYSQIVNDFQKGDIAEGYSVSREKKESFPLTVTSAQKNPTAFYLCASSIAPGWIIFFGQGTRLTVV.

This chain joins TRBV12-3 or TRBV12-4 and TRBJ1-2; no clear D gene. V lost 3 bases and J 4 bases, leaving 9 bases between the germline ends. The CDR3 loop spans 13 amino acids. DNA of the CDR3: TGTGCCAGCAGTTTGGGAGTCCTCTATGGCTACACCTTC. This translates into CASSLGVLYGYTF.

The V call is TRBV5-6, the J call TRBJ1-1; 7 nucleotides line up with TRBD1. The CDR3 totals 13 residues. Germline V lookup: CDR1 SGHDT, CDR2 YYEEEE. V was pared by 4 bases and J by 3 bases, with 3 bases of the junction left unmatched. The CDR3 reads CASSPDRDTEAFF. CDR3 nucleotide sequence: TGTGCCAGCAGCCCCGACAGGGACACTGAAGCTTTCTTT.

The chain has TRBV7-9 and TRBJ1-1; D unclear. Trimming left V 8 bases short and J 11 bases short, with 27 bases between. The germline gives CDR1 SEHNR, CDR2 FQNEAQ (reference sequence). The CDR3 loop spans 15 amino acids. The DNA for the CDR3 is TGTGCCAGCCGGACGGGGAAGGGCCCCCCGGTTCGTGCTTTCTTT. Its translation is CASRTGKGPPVRAFF.

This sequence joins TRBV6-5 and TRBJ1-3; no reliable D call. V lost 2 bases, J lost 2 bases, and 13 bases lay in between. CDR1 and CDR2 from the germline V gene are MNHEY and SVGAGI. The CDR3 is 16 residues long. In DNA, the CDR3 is TGTGCCAGCAGTTACGTGGAGGGAGGACCTGGAAACACCATATATTTT. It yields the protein CASSYVEGGPGNTIYF.

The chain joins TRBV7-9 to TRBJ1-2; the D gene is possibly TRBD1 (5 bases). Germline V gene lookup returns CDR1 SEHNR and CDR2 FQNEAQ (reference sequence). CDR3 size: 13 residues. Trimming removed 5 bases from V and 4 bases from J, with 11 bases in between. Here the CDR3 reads CASSPDTSYGYTF. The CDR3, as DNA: TGTGCCAGCAGCCCGGACACCTCCTATGGCTACACCTTC. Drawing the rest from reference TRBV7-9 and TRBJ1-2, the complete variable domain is DTGVSQNPRHKITKRGQNVTFRCDPISEHNRLYWYRQTLGQGPEFLTYFQNEAQLEKSRLLSDRFSAERPKGSFSTLEIQRTEQGDSAMYLCASSPDTSYGYTFGSGTRLTVV.

CDR3 amino acids: CSVKGQVTDTQYF. The CDR3 DNA reads TGCAGCGTCAAGGGACAGGTGACAGATACGCAGTATTTT. This chain connects TRBV29-1 to TRBJ2-3, with TRBD1 identical over 8 bases. J was trimmed by 3 bases and V by 6 bases; bases with no gene match: 5. CDR3 length: 13 amino acids. Germline lookup yields CDR1 SQVTM and CDR2 ANQGSEA.

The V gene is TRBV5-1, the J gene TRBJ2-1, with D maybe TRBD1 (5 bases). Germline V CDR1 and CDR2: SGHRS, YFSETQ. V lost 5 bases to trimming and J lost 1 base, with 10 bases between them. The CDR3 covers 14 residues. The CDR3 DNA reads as TGCGCCAGCAGGACAGCAGATTCCTACAATGAGCAGTTCTTC. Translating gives CASRTADSYNEQFF.

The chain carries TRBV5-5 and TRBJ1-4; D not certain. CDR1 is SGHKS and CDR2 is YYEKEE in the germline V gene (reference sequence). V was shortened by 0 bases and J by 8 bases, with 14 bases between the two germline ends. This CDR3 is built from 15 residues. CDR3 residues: CASSLAGLEGEKLFF. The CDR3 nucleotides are TGTGCCAGCAGCTTGGCCGGGCTCGAGGGCGAAAAACTGTTTTTT.

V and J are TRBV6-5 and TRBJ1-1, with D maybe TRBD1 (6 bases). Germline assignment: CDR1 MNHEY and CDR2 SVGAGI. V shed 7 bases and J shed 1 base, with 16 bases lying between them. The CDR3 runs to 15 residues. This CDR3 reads CASTLGGTANTEAFF. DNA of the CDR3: TGTGCCAGCACCCTAGGGGGGACGGCGAACACTGAAGCTTTCTTT.

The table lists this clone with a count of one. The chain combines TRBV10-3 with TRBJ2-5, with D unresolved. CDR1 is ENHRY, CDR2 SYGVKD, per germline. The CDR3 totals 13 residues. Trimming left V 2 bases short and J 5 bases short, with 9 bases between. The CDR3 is CAISEPPRETQYF. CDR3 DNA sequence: TGTGCCATCAGTGAGCCCCCCCGGGAGACCCAGTACTTC.

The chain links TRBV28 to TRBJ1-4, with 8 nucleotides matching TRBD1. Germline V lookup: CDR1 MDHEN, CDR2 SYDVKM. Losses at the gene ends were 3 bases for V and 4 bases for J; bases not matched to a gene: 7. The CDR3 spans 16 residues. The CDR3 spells CASSFGDRGYNEKLFF. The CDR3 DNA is TGTGCCAGCAGTTTCGGAGACAGGGGATATAATGAAAAACTGTTTTTT.

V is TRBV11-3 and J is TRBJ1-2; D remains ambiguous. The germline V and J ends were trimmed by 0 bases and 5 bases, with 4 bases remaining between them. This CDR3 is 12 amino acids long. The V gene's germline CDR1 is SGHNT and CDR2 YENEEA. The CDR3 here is CASSLEGYGYTF. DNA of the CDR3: TGTGCCAGCAGCTTAGAGGGGTATGGCTACACCTTC. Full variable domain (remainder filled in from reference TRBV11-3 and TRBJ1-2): EAGVVQSPRYKIIEKKQPVAFWCNPISGHNTLYWYLQNLGQGPELLIRYENEEAVDDSQLPKDRFSAERLKGVDSTLKIQPAELGDSAVYLCASSLEGYGYTFGSGTRLTVV.

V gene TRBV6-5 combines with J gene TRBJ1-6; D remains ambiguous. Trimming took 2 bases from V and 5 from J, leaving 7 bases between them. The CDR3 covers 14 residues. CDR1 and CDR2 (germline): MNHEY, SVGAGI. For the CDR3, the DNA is TGTGCCAGCAGTTACGGGCAGGATAATTCACCCCTCCACTTT. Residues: CASSYGQDNSPLHF.

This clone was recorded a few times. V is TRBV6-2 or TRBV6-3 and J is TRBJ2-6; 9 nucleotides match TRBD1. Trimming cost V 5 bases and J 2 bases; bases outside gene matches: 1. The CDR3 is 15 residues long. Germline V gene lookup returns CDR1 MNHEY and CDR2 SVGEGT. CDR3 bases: TGTGCCAGCAGTCGGACAGGGGCTGGGGCCAACGTCCTGACTTTC. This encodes CASSRTGAGANVLTF.

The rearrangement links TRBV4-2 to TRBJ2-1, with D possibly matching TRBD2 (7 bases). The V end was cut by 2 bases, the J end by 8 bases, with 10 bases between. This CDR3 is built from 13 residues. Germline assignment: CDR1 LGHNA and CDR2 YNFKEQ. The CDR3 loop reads CASSQTGGHEQFF. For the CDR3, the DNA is TGTGCCAGCAGCCAAACGGGGGGCCATGAGCAGTTCTTC.

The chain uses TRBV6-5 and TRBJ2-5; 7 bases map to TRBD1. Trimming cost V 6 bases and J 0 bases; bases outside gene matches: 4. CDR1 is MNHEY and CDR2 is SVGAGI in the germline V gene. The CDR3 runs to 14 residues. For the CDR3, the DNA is TGTGCCAGCAGACAAGACAGGGACCAAGAGACCCAGTACTTC. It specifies CASRQDRDQETQYF.

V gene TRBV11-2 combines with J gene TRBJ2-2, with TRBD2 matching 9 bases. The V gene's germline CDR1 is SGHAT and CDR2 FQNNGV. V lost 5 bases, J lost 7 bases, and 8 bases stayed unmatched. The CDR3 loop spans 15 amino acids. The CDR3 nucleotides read TGTGCCAGCAGCCCATCGAGCGGGGGGATCGGGGAGCTGTTTTTT. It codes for CASSPSSGGIGELFF.

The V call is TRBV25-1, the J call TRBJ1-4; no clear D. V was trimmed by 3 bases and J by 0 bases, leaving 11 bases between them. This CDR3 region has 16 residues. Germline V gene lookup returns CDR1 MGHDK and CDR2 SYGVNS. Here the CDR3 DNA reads TGTGCCAGCAGTGACAGCACCCCATCAACTAATGAAAAACTGTTTTTT. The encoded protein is CASSDSTPSTNEKLFF.

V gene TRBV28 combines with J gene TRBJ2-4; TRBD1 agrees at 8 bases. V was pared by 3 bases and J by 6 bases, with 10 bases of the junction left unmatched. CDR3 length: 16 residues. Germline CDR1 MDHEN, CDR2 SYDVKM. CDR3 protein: CASSFPQGDRGNIQYF. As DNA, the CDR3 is TGTGCCAGCAGTTTTCCGCAGGGAGACAGGGGAAACATTCAGTACTTC. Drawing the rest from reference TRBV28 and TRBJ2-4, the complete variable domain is DVKVTQSSRYLVKRTGEKVFLECVQDMDHENMFWYRQDPGLGLRLIYFSYDVKMKEKGDIPEGYSVSREKKERFSLILESASTNQTSMYLCASSFPQGDRGNIQYFGAGTRLSVL.

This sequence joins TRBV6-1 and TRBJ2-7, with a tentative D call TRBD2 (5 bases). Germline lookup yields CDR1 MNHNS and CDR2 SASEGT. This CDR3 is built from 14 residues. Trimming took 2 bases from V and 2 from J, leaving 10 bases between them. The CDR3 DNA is TGTGCCAGCAGTGAATCCCGGCGGGCCTACGAGCAGTACTTC. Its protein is CASSESRRAYEQYF.

DNA for the CDR3: TGTGCCACCAAGGACAGGGGCTATGGCTACACCTTC. Translated: CATKDRGYGYTF. This chain connects TRBV28 to TRBJ1-2; 9 bases line up with TRBD1. This CDR3 comprises 12 residues. From germline, CDR1 is MDHEN and CDR2 SYDVKM. Unmatched junction bases numbered 4, after V lost 10 bases and J lost 4 bases.

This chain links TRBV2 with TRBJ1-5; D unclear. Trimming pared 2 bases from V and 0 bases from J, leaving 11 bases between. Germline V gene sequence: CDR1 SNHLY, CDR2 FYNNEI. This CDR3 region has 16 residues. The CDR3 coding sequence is TGTGCCAGCAGTGAACTGGCATATGATAGCAATCAGCCCCAGCATTTT. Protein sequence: CASSELAYDSNQPQHF.

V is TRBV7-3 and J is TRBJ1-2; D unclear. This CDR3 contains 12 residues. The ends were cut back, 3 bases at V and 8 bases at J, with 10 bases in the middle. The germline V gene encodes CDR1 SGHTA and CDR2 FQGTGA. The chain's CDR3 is CASSFDRVGYTF. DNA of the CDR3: TGTGCCAGCAGCTTCGATAGGGTCGGCTACACCTTC. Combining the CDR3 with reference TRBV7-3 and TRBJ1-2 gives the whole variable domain GAGVSQTPSNKVTEKGKYVELRCDPISGHTALYWYRQSLGQGPEFLIYFQGTGAADDSGLPNDRFFAVRPEGSVSTLKIQRTERGDSAVYLCASSFDRVGYTFGSGTRLTVV.